This T cell receptor beta chain was found in a study of blood T cells in healthy people across ages. The second PCR ran about 6 to 11 cycles with a sample-barcoded 5' primer and J-beta primers. Carrying 12 random nucleotides, a template-switch adaptor labeled each individual cDNA molecule. TCRdb re-derived calls from the 5' RACE reads in MiXCR, one entry per CDR3 protein. The sample has 1.5 million to 2 million distinct CDR3 sequences; approximately 40% are singletons. A word on this clonotype: What it binds is unknown.

Study-wide results and caveats: It was found that TCR beta diversity correlated strongly with the percentage of naive T cells.

Healthy Russian Caucasian donors spanned ages about 6 to 95 years. No fewer than 6 million PBMCs went into each sample. Germline V gene sequence: CDR1 SGHVS, CDR2 FQNEAQ. CDR3 length equals 14 residues. The V gene lost 5 bases and the J gene lost 8 bases, with 13 bases spanning the gap. The sequence derives from a human donor in good health. The source material was blood. The chain has TRBV7-8 and TRBJ1-6; D uncertain. CDR3 residues: CASSPVDYDSPLHF. CDR3 bases: TGTGCCAGCAGCCCCGTGGATTACGATTCACCCCTCCACTTT.